Following are 7 T cell receptor beta chains from one sample sequenced in a study of OX40 agonist ivuxolimab in advanced cancers. Some clones are missing from TCRdb's copy, which holds only in-frame ones; the method was immunoSEQ multiplex PCR. The sample lists more than 75,000 clones; approximately 86% were seen once. Here the sequenced sample was CD4+ or CD8+ T cells sorted from blood, taken in a trial of the OX40 agonist ivuxolimab. The receptor set was obtained from an adult with an advanced solid tumor such as melanoma, head and neck, liver or kidney cancer.

The chain uses TRBV11-3 and TRBJ2-5; 9 bases match TRBD1. Per germline, CDR1 SGHNT and CDR2 YENEEA. The CDR3 consists of 14 residues. Unmatched junction bases numbered 0, after V lost 3 bases and J lost 1 base. CDR3 amino acids: CASSLTGGQETQYF. CDR3 DNA sequence: TGTGCCAGCAGCTTGACAGGGGGCCAAGAGACCCAGTACTTC.

The chain is built from TRBV2 and TRBJ2-7; D remains unclear. CDR3 length: 12 amino acids. Germline V lookup: CDR1 SNHLY, CDR2 FYNNEI. With 3 bases removed from V and 3 bases from J, the gap between germline ends came to 6 bases. The CDR3 DNA follows: TGTGCCAGCAGTGATGCCGGCTACGAGCAGTACTTC. Translating it yields CASSDAGYEQYF.

The J gene is TRBJ1-3, the V gene TRBV9, with 7 bases that match TRBD1. The CDR3 runs 15 residues. The V and J ends lost 4 bases and 4 bases, in that order; junction bases with no gene match: 8. Germline V gene sequence: CDR1 SGDLS, CDR2 YYNGEE. The CDR3 protein is CASSLTQGSGNTIYF. The CDR3, as DNA: TGTGCCAGCAGCTTAACACAGGGGTCCGGAAACACCATATATTTT.

V usage is TRBV18 and J usage is TRBJ2-4, with TRBD1 matching 9 bases. V was clipped by 3 bases and J by 2 bases; unmatched bases: 14. The CDR3 has 19 residues. Per germline, CDR1 KGHSH and CDR2 LQKENI. Here the CDR3 reads CASSPGTGIGGRTKNIQYF. The CDR3 nucleotides are TGTGCCAGCTCACCTGGGACAGGGATTGGAGGGAGAACCAAAAACATTCAGTACTTC.

CDR3: CAISDPLRAGSPYEQYF. The CDR3 DNA sequence: TGTGCCATCAGTGACCCCTTAAGGGCAGGGAGCCCCTACGAGCAGTACTTC. The rearrangement joins TRBV10-3 to TRBJ2-7; D is perhaps TRBD1 or TRBD2 (5 bases each). The germline CDR1 and CDR2 sequences are ENHRY and SYGVKD. The CDR3 has 17 amino acids. The V gene lost 3 bases and the J gene lost 2 bases, with 20 bases spanning the gap.

This clone appeared once. The CDR3 region has the DNA TGTGCCAGTAGTACGAACACCGGGGAGCTGTTTTTT. Translation gives CASSTNTGELFF. J is TRBJ2-2 and V is TRBV19; D remains ambiguous. The CDR3 loop spans 12 amino acids. CDR1 LNHDA and CDR2 SQIVND come from the germline V gene (reference sequence). V lost 4 bases and J lost 0, with 0 bases in between.

This chain links TRBV30 with TRBJ2-4, with 7 bases matching TRBD2. V shed 5 bases and J 6 bases; nucleotides not matched to a gene: 13. Looked up from germline, CDR1 is GTSNPN and CDR2 is SVGIG (reference sequence). The CDR3 has 15 residues. DNA of the CDR3: TGTGCCTGGGGACCCGAGAGGACTAGTGGAAACATTCAGTACTTC. It specifies CAWGPERTSGNIQYF. The variable domain in full, completed from reference TRBV30 and TRBJ2-4, reads SQTIHQWPATLVQPVGSPLSLECTVEGTSNPNLYWYRQAAGRGLQLLFYSVGIGQISSEVPQNLSASRPQDRQFILSSKKLLLSDSGFYLCAWGPERTSGNIQYFGAGTRLSVL.